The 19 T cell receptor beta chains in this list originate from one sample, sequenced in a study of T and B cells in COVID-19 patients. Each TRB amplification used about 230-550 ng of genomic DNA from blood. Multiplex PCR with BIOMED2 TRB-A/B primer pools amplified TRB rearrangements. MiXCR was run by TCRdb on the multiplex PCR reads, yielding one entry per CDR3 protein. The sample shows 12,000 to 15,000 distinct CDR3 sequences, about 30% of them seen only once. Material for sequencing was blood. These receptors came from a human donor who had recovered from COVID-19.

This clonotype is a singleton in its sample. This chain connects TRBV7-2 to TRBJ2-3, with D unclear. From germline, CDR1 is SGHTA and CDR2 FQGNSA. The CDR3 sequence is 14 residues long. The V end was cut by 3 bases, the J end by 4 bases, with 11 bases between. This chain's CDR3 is CASSFGGSADTQYF. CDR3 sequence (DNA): TGTGCCAGCAGCTTCGGCGGCAGCGCAGATACGCAGTATTTT.

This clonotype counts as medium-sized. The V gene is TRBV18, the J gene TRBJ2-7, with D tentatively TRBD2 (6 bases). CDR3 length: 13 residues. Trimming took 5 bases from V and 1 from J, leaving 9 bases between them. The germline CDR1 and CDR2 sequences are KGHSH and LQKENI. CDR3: CASSAGRSYEQYF. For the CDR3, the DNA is TGTGCCAGCTCAGCGGGACGGTCCTACGAGCAGTACTTC. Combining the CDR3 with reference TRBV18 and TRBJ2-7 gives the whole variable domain NAGVMQNPRHLVRRRGQEARLRCSPMKGHSHVYWYRQLPEEGLKFMVYLQKENIIDESGMPKERFSAEFPKEGPSILRIQQVVRGDSAAYFCASSAGRSYEQYFGPGTRLTVT.

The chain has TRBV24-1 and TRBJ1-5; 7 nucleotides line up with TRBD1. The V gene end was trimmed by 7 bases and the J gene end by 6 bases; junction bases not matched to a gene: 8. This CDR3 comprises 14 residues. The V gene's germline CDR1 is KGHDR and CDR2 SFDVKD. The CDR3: CATSPGEGAQPQHF. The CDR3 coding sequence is TGTGCCACCAGCCCCGGGGAGGGGGCTCAGCCCCAGCATTTT.

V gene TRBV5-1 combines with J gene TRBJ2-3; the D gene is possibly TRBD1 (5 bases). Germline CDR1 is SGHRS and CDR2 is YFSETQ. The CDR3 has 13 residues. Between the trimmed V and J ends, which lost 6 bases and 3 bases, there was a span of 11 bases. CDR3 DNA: TGCGCCAGCAATCAGGGCCGAACAGATACGCAGTATTTT. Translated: CASNQGRTDTQYF.

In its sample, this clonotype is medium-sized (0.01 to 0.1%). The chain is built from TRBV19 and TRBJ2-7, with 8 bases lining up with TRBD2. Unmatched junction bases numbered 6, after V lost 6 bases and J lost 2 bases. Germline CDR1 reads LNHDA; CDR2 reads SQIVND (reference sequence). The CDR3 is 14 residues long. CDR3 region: CASSFSGATYEQYF. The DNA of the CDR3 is TGTGCCAGTAGCTTTAGCGGGGCTACCTACGAGCAGTACTTC.

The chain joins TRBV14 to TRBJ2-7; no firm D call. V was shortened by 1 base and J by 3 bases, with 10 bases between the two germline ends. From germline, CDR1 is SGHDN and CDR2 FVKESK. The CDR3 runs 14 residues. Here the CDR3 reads CASSQGPSLYEQYF. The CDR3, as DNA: TGTGCCAGCAGCCAAGGTCCTAGTCTCTACGAGCAGTACTTC.

The CDR3: CSARPGVGVYEQYF. CDR3 DNA sequence: TGCAGTGCTAGACCGGGGGTTGGAGTCTACGAGCAGTACTTC. The chain is built from TRBV20-1 and TRBJ2-7, with TRBD2 as a possible D gene (6 bases). V was clipped by 2 bases and J by 3 bases, with 14 bases between them. This CDR3 is 14 amino acids long. The germline V gene encodes CDR1 DFQATT and CDR2 SNEGSKA (reference sequence).

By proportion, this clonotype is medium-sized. CDR3 bases: TGCAGCGGAGGTGGTGAGCAGTTCTTC. Amino acid sequence: CSGGGEQFF. The V gene is TRBV29-1, the J gene TRBJ2-1; D call uncertain. The CDR3 runs to 9 residues. The germline V gene encodes CDR1 SQVTM and CDR2 ANQGSEA. The V gene lost 7 bases and the J gene lost 9 bases, with 7 bases spanning the gap.

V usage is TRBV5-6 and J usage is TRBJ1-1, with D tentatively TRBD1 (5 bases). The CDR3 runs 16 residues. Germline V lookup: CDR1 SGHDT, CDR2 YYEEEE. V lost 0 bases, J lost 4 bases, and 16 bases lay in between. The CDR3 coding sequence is TGTGCCAGCAGCTTGGACCCTGGGACCCCTGGCACTGAAGCTTTCTTT. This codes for CASSLDPGTPGTEAFF. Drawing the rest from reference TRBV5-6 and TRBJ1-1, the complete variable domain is DAGVTQSPTHLIKTRGQQVTLRCSPKSGHDTVSWYQQALGQGPQFIFQYYEEEERQRGNFPDRFSGHQFPNYSSELNVNALLLGDSALYLCASSLDPGTPGTEAFFGQGTRLTVV.

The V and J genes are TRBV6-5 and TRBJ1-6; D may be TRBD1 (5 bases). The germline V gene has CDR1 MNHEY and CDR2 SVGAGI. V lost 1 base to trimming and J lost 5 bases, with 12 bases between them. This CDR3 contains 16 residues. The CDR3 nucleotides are TGTGCCAGCAGTTACTATCCGGGACGGAATAATTCACCCCTCCACTTT. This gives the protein CASSYYPGRNNSPLHF.

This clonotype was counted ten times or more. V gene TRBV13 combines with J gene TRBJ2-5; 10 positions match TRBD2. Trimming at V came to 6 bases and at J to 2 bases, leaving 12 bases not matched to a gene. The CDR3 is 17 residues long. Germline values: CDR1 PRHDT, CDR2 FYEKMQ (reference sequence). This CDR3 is CASSRTFSGGPQETQYF. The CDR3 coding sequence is TGTGCCAGCAGTCGTACCTTTAGCGGGGGGCCACAAGAGACCCAGTACTTC.

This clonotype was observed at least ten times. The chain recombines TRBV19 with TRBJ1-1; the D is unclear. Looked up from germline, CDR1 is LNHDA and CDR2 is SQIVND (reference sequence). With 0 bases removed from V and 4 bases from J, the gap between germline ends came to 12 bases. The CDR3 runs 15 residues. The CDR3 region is CASSIDIGSGTEAFF. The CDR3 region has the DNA TGTGCCAGTAGTATAGATATAGGGAGCGGCACTGAAGCTTTCTTT.

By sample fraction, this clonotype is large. The CDR3 is CASSLAGAYEQYF. CDR3 nucleotides: TGTGCCAGCAGTTTAGCGGGGGCCTACGAGCAGTACTTC. The chain couples TRBV12-3 or TRBV12-4 to TRBJ2-7, with D perhaps given as TRBD1 or TRBD2 (5 bases each). This CDR3 contains 13 residues. The V end was cut by 0 bases, the J end by 2 bases, with 5 bases between.

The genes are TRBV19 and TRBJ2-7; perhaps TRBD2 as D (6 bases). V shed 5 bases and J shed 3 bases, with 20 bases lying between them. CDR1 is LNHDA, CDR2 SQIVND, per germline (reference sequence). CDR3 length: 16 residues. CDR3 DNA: TGTGCCAGTAGTGTGGGGATGCGGACCGGGGGCTACGAGCAGTACTTC. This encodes CASSVGMRTGGYEQYF.

The CDR3 loop is CATSPRGPGNQPQHF. In DNA form, the CDR3 reads TGTGCCACCAGCCCCAGGGGGCCGGGAAATCAGCCCCAGCATTTT. The genes are TRBV15 and TRBJ1-5; 8 nucleotides agree with TRBD1. Germline V gene sequence: CDR1 LNHNV, CDR2 YYDKDF (reference sequence). This CDR3 is built from 15 residues. Germline trimming cut 5 bases from V and 4 bases from J; bases unmatched to any gene: 7.

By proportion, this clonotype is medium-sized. The CDR3 coding sequence is TGTGCCACCAAAGGGGGGGGGATTGGGGCCAACGTCCTGACTTTC. It yields the protein CATKGGGIGANVLTF. The rearrangement uses TRBV15 and TRBJ2-6, with D tentatively TRBD2 (7 bases). The ends were cut back, 7 bases at V and 3 bases at J, with 13 bases in the middle. Germline CDR1 reads LNHNV; CDR2 reads YYDKDF (reference sequence). This CDR3 spans 15 amino acids.

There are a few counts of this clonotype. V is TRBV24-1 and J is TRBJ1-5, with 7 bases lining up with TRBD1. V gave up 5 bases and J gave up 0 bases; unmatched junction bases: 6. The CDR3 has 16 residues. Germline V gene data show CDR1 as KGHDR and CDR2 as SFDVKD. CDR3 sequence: CATSAGTVYSNQPQHF. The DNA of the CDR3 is TGTGCCACCAGTGCGGGGACAGTTTATAGCAATCAGCCCCAGCATTTT.

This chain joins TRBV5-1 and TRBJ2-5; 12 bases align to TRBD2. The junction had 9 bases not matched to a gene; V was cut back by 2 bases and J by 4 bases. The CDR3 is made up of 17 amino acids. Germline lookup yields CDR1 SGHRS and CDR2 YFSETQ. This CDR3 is CASSFSSGGAGGETQYF. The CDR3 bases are TGCGCCAGCAGCTTTTCTAGCGGGGGGGCCGGGGGAGAGACCCAGTACTTC.

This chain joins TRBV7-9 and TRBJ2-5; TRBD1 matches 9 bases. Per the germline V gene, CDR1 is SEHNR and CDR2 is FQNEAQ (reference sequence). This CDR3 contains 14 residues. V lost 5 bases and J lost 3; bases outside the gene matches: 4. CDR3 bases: TGTGCCAGCAGCCCCTGGACAGGGGAAGAGACCCAGTACTTC. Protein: CASSPWTGEETQYF.